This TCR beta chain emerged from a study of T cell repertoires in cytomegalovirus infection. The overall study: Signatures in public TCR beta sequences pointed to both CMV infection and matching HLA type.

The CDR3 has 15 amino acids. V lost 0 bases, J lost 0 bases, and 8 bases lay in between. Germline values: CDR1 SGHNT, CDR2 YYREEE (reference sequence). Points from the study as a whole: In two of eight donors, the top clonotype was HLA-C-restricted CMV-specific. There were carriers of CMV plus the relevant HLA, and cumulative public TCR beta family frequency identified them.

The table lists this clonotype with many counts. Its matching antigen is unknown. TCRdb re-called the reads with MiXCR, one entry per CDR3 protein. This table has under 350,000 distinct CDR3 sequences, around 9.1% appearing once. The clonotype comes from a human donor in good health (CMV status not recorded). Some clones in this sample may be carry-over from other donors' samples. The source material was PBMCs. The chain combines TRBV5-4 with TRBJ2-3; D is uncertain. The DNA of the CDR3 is TGTGCCAGCAGCTTGGGACGGGTTAGCACAGATACGCAGTATTTT. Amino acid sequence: CASSLGRVSTDTQYF.